Listed below are T cell receptor beta chains from one sample, sequenced in a study of blood T cells in healthy people across ages. TCRdb called the 5' RACE reads again in MiXCR, with one record for every CDR3 protein. The table lists under 800,000 distinct CDR3 sequences, roughly two fifths of them singletons. The sample taken for sequencing was blood. The source is a woman in her sixties or seventies in good health. The CDR3 runs from the conserved cysteine through the conserved F or W. Each record gives: J gene, D gene, V gene, clone size, CDR3 DNA, CDR3 protein. D genes are given only for firm matches. Where a row states a size, it is once, few, many or the class of an expanded clone; other rows omit it.

J: TRBJ2-5
D: .
V: TRBV6-5
size: few
DNA: TGTGCCAGCAGGTTCCAGGGTCAGAAGACCCAGTACTTC
CDR3: CASRFQGQKTQYF

J: TRBJ1-1
D: .
V: TRBV7-2
size: few
DNA: TGTGCCAGCAGCCCAACATGGAACACTGAAGCTTTCTTT
CDR3: CASSPTWNTEAFF

J: TRBJ2-7
D: .
V: TRBV10-3
size: .
DNA: TGTGCCACCCAGGCGGACAGTCTGTACGAGCAGTACTTC
CDR3: CATQADSLYEQYF

J: TRBJ2-1
D: TRBD1
V: TRBV12-3/TRBV12-4
size: .
DNA: TGTGCCAGCGGGGACAGGGGGCTGGATGAGCAGTTCTTC
CDR3: CASGDRGLDEQFF

J: TRBJ1-2
D: .
V: TRBV7-2
size: .
DNA: TGTGCCAGCAGCCGTAGACAGGTCGACTATGGCTACACCTTC
CDR3: CASSRRQVDYGYTF

J: TRBJ1-5
D: TRBD1
V: TRBV7-2
size: .
DNA: TGTGCCAGCAGCCCTATCGGGACAGGTAGTCAGCCCCAGCATTTT
CDR3: CASSPIGTGSQPQHF

J: TRBJ2-7
D: .
V: TRBV2
size: .
DNA: TGTGCCAGCAGTATCAATATCTCCTACGAGCAGTACTTC
CDR3: CASSINISYEQYF

J: TRBJ2-5
D: .
V: TRBV20-1
size: many
DNA: TGCAGCGCCCGTTTGGGGCAGCTTTCGGCCCAGTACTTC
CDR3: CSARLGQLSAQYF

J: TRBJ2-4
D: TRBD1
V: TRBV27
size: .
DNA: TGTGCCGCCTCACCCAACCGGGACAGGGGGCGATTCGGCAAAAACATTCAGTACTTC
CDR3: CAASPNRDRGRFGKNIQYF

J: TRBJ2-5
D: .
V: TRBV12-3/TRBV12-4
size: .
DNA: TGTGCCAGCAGTCTCAGACAGGGCGGGAAGACCCAGTACTTC
CDR3: CASSLRQGGKTQYF

J: TRBJ2-6
D: TRBD1
V: TRBV12-3/TRBV12-4
size: few
DNA: TGTGCCACAGGGGGACAGGGGGCGGTTGGGGCCAACGTCCTGACTTTC
CDR3: CATGGQGAVGANVLTF

J: TRBJ2-7
D: TRBD1
V: TRBV27
size: .
DNA: TGTGCCAGCAGGAGGACAGGCCAGTCCTACGAGCAGTACTTC
CDR3: CASRRTGQSYEQYF

J: TRBJ2-5
D: .
V: TRBV5-6
size: .
DNA: TGTACCAGCAGCTCACCGCCTGATTCTTACCAAGAGACCCAGTACTTC
CDR3: CTSSSPPDSYQETQYF

J: TRBJ2-3
D: TRBD2
V: TRBV7-2
size: .
DNA: TGTGCCAGCAGCCCGGGACTATCACTTGCAGATACGCAGTATTTT
CDR3: CASSPGLSLADTQYF

J: TRBJ1-6
D: .
V: TRBV29-1
size: few
DNA: TGCAGCCGGGATCGTCATAATTCACCCCTCCACTTT
CDR3: CSRDRHNSPLHF

J: TRBJ2-7
D: .
V: TRBV5-4
size: .
DNA: TGTGCCAGCAGCCGTCAGGGAGTTGACTACGAGCAGTACTTC
CDR3: CASSRQGVDYEQYF